This T cell receptor (beta chain) stems from a study of tissue T cells after allogeneic stem cell transplantation. Notes on the study in general: In patients and mice, blood and spleen missed much of tissue repertoire. This small cohort was clinically heterogeneous, and sampling depth was a limitation. Across patients, clones rarely overlapped, yet motif clusters were shared tissue-specifically.

Profiling relied on immunoSEQ multiplex PCR, and the TCRdb table lists in-frame clones only, not all of them. The repertoire holds around 2,800 clones, just under 45% seen once, with approximately 19% in the top ten. Time point reported: mouse harvest day 14 after allogeneic transplant. Each mouse received 10^7 T-cell-depleted marrow cells plus 10^6 splenic CD5+ T cells by tail vein. B6 (H2b) cells into BALB/c (H2d) mice; tissues taken at day 7 or 14. In the case of this clone: The antigen is unknown. Gene and germline names: mouse.

The sample was gut tissue. This sequence originates from a female BALB/c mouse given C57BL/6 T cells with graft-versus-host disease after an allogeneic hematopoietic cell transplant.

The CDR3 bases that were read are TGTGCCAGCAGCCTGACAGGCTCCTATGAACAGTAC. Translated, it gives CASSLTGSYEQY. The entire CDR3 protein is CASSLTGSYEQYF. V and J are TRBV3 and TRBJ2-7, with a tentative D call TRBD1 (6 bases). The CDR3 end lies 1 residue beyond the end of the read and is filled in from the germline J gene. Germline loops: CDR1 SNHLY, CDR2 FYNGKV (reference sequence). V gave up 5 bases and J gave up 0 bases, with 8 bases separating them. The CDR3 is made up of 13 amino acids. Full variable domain (remainder filled in from reference TRBV3 and TRBJ2-7): GPKVLQIPSHQIIDMGQMVTLNCDPVSNHLYFYWYKQILGQQMEFLVNFYNGKVMEKSKLFKDQFSVERPDGSYFTLKIQPTALEDSAVYFCASSLTGSYEQYFGPGTRLTVL.